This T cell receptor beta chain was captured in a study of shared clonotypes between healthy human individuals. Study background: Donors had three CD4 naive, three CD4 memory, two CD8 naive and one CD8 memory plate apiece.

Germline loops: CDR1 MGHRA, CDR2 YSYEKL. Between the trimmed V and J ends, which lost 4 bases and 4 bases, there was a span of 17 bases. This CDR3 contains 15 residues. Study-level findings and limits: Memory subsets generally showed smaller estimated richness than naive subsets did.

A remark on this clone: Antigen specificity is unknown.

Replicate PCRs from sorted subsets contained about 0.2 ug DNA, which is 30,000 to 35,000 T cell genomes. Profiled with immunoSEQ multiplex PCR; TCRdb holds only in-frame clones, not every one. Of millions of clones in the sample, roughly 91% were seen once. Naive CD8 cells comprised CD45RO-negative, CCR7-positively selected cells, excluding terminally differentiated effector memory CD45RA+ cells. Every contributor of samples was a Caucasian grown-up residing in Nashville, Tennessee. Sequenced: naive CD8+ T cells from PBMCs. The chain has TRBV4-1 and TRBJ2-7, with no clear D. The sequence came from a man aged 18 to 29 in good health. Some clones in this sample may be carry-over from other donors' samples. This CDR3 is CASSPRLGTAYEQYF. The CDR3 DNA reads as TGCGCCAGCAGCCCCCGATTGGGAACGGCATACGAGCAGTACTTC.